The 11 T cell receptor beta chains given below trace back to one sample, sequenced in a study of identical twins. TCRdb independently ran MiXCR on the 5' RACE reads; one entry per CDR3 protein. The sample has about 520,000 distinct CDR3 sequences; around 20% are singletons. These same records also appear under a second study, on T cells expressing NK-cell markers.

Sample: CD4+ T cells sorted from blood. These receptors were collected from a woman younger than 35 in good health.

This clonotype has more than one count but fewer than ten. The CDR3 nucleotides read TGCAGTGTATGGACAGGGAACACTGAAGCTTTCTTT. It translates to CSVWTGNTEAFF. The chain recombines TRBV20-1 with TRBJ1-1; 7 nucleotides agree with TRBD1. Germline V CDR1 and CDR2: DFQATT, SNEGSKA (reference sequence). With 7 bases clipped from V and 1 base from J, the junction kept 3 bases outside the gene matches. This CDR3 contains 12 residues.

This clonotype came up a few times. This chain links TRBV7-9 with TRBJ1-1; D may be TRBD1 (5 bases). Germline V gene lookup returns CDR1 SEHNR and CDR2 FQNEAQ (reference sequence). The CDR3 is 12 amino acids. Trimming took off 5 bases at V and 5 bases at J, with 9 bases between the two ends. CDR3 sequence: CASSRRVTEAFF. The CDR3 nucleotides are TGTGCCAGCAGCCGCAGGGTTACTGAAGCTTTCTTT. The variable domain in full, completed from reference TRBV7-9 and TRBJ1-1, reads DTGVSQNPRHKITKRGQNVTFRCDPISEHNRLYWYRQTLGQGPEFLTYFQNEAQLEKSRLLSDRFSAERPKGSFSTLEIQRTEQGDSAMYLCASSRRVTEAFFGQGTRLTVV.

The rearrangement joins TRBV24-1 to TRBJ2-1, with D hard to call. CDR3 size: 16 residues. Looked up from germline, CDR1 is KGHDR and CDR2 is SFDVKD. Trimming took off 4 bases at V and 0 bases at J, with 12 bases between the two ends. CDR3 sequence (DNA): TGTGCCACCAGTGACCATGACGCCAGCTCCTACAATGAGCAGTTCTTC. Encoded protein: CATSDHDASSYNEQFF.

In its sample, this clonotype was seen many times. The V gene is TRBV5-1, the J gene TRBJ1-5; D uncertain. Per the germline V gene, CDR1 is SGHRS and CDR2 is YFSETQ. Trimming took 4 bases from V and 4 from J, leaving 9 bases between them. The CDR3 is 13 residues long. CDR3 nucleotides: TGCGCCAGCAGCCAAGACATAAATCAGCCCCAGCATTTT. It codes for CASSQDINQPQHF.

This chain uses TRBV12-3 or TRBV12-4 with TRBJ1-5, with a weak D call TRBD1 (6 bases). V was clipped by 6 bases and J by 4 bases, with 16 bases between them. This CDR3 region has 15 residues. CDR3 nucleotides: TGTGCCAGCAGCCCCTCAGGGGCTGATAATCAGCCCCAGCATTTT. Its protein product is CASSPSGADNQPQHF.

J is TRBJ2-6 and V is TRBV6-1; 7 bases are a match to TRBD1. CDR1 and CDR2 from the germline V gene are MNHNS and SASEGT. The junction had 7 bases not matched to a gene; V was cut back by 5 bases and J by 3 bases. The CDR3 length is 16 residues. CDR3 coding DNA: TGTGCCAGCAGTCCCCACGGGACAGTTGGGGCCAACGTCCTGACTTTC. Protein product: CASSPHGTVGANVLTF.

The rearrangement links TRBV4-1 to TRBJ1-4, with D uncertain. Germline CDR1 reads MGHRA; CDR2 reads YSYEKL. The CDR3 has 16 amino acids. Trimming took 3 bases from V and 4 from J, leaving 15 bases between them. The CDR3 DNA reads TGCGCCAGCAGCCAGGCAAATGGACCCGGTAATGAAAAACTGTTTTTT. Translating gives CASSQANGPGNEKLFF.

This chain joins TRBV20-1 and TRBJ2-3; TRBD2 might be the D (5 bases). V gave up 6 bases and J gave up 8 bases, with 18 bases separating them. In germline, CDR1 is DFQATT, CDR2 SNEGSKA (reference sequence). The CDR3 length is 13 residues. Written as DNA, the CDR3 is TGCAGTGCCCCGGACGGAGGATCGGGTACGCAGTATTTT. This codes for CSAPDGGSGTQYF.

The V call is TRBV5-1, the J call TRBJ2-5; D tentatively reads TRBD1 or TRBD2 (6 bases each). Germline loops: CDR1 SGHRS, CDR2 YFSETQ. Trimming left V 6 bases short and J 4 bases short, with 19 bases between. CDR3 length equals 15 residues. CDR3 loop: CASKGGHPGRETQYF. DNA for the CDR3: TGCGCCAGCAAGGGGGGCCACCCAGGGAGAGAGACCCAGTACTTC.

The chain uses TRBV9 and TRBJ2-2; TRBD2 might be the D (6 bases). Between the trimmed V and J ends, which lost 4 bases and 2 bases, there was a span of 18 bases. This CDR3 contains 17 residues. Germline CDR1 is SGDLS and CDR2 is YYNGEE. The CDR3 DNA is TGTGCCAGCAGCACGCGACTAGTCTGGAAAAACACCGGGGAGCTGTTTTTT. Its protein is CASSTRLVWKNTGELFF. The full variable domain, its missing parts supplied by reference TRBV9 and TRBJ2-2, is DSGVTQTPKHLITATGQRVTLRCSPRSGDLSVYWYQQSLDQGLQFLIQYYNGEERAKGNILERFSAQQFPDLHSELNLSSLELGDSALYFCASSTRLVWKNTGELFFGEGSRLTVL.

CDR3 coding DNA: TGCAGCGTTGCACCCCGATTTGGGACAGAAAACATTCAGTACTTC. It codes for CSVAPRFGTENIQYF. The chain is built from TRBV29-1 and TRBJ2-4; the match to TRBD1 covers 7 bases. V lost 4 bases to trimming and J lost 5 bases; unmatched junction nucleotides: 11. CDR3 size: 15 residues. From germline, CDR1 is SQVTM and CDR2 ANQGSEA.